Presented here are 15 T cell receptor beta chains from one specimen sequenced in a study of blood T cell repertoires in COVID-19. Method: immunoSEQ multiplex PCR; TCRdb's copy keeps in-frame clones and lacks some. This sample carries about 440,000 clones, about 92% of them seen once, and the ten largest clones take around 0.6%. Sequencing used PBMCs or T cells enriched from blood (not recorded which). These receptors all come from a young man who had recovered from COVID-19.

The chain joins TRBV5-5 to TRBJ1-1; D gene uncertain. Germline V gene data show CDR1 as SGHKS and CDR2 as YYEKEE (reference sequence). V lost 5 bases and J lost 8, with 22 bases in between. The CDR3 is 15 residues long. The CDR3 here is CASRAAPQASGEAFF. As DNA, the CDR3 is TGTGCCAGCAGAGCAGCCCCCCAGGCTTCGGGGGAAGCTTTCTTT. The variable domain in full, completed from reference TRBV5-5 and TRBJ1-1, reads DAGVTQSPTHLIKTRGQQVTLRCSPISGHKSVSWYQQVLGQGPQFIFQYYEKEERGRGNFPDRFSARQFPNYSSELNVNALLLGDSALYLCASRAAPQASGEAFFGQGTRLTVV.

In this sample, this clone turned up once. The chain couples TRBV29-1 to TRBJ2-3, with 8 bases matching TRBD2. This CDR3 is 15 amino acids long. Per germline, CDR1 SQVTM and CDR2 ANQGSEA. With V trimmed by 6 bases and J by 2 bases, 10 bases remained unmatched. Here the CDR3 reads CSVNPLAGDTDTQYF. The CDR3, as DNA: TGCAGCGTCAACCCCCTAGCGGGTGACACAGATACGCAGTATTTT.

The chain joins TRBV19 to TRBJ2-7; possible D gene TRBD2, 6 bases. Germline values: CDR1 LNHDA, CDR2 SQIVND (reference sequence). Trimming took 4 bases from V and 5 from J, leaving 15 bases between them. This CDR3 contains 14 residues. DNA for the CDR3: TGTGCCAGTAGTAAGCGGGCTCTGTACAACGAGCAGTACTTC. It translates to CASSKRALYNEQYF. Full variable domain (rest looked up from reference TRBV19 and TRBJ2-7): DGGITQSPKYLFRKEGQNVTLSCEQNLNHDAMYWYRQDPGQGLRLIYYSQIVNDFQKGDIAEGYSVSREKKESFPLTVTSAQKNPTAFYLCASSKRALYNEQYFGPGTRLTVT.

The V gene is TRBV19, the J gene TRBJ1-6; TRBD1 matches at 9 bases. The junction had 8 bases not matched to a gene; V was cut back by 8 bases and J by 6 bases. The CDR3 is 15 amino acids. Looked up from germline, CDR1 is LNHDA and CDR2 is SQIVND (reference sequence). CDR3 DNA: TGTGCCAGTGGGACAGGGAAGAACTCTAATTCACCCCTCCACTTT. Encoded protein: CASGTGKNSNSPLHF.

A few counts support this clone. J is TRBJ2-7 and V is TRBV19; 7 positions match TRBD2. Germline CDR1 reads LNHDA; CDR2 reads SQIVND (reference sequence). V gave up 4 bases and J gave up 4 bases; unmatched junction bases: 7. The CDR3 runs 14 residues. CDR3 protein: CASSKKVAGYEQYF. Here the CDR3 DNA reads TGTGCCAGTAGTAAAAAGGTAGCGGGTTACGAGCAGTACTTC.

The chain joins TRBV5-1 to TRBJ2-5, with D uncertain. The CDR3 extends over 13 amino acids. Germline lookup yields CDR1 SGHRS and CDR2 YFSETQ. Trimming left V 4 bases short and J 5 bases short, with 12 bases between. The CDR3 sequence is CASSPRVDETQYF. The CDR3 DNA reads TGCGCCAGCAGCCCTCGGGTGGATGAGACCCAGTACTTC. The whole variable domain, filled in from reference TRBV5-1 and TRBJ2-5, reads KAGVTQTPRYLIKTRGQQVTLSCSPISGHRSVSWYQQTPGQGLQFLFEYFSETQRNKGNFPGRFSGRQFSNSRSEMNVSTLELGDSALYLCASSPRVDETQYFGPGTRLLVL.

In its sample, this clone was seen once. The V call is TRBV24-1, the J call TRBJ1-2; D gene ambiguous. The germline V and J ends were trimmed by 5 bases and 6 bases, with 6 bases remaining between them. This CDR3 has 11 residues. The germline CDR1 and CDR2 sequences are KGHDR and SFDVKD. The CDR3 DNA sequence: TGTGCCACCAGTGCCCCAGATGGCTACACCTTC. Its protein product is CATSAPDGYTF.

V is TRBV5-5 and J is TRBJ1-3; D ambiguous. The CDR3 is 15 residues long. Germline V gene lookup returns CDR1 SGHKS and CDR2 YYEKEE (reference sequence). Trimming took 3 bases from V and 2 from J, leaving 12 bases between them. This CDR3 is CASSSTGRAGNTIYF. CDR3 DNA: TGTGCCAGCAGCTCCACGGGGAGGGCTGGAAACACCATATATTTT.

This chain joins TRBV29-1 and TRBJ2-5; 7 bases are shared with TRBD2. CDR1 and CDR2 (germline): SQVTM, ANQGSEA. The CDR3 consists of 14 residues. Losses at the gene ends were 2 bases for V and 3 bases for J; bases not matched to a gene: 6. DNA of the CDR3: TGCAGCGTTGAATGGCCTAGCGGCAAAGAGACCCAGTACTTC. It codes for CSVEWPSGKETQYF.

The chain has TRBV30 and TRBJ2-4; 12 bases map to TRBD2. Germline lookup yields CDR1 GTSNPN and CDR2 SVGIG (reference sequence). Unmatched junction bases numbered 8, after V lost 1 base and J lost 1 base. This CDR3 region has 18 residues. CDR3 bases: TGTGCCTGGAGTGGGCCTAGCGGGAGGGCCGAGGCCAAAAACATTCAGTACTTC. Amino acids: CAWSGPSGRAEAKNIQYF. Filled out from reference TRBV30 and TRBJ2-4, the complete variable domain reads SQTIHQWPATLVQPVGSPLSLECTVEGTSNPNLYWYRQAAGRGLQLLFYSVGIGQISSEVPQNLSASRPQDRQFILSSKKLLLSDSGFYLCAWSGPSGRAEAKNIQYFGAGTRLSVL.

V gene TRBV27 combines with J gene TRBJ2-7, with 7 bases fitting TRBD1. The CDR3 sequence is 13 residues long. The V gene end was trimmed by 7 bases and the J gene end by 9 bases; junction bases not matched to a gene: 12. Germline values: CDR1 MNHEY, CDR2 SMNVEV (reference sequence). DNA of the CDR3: TGTGCCAGCAAAAAAGACAGGGTTTCCGGGCAGTACTTC. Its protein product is CASKKDRVSGQYF.

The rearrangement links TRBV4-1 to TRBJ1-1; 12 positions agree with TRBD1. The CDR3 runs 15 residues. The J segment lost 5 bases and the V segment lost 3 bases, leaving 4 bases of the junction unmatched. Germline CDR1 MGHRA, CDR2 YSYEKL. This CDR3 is CASSQLGQGATEAFF. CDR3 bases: TGCGCCAGCAGCCAGTTGGGACAGGGGGCAACTGAAGCTTTCTTT.

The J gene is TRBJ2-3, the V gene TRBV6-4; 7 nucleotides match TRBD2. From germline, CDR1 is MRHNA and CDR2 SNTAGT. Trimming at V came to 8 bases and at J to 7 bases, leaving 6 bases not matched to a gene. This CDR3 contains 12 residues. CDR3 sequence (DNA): TGTGCCAGCCCCACTAGCGAGAATACGCAGTATTTT. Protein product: CASPTSENTQYF.

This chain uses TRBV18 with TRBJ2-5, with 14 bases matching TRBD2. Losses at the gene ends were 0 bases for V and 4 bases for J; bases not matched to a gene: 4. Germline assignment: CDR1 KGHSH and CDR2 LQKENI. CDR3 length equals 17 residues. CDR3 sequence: CASSPPGLAGVRETQYF. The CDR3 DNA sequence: TGTGCCAGCTCACCACCGGGACTAGCGGGAGTGCGAGAGACCCAGTACTTC.

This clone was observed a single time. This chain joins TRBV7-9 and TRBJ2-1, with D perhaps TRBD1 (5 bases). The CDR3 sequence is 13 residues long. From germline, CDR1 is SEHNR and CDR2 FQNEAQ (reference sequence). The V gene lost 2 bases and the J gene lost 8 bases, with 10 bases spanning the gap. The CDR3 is CASSLNWGDEQFF. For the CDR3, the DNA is TGTGCCAGCAGCTTAAACTGGGGCGATGAGCAGTTCTTC.